The 20 T cell receptor beta chains presented below share a single source sample, sequenced in a study of beta chain features in type 1 diabetes. Study outcomes and limitations: Significant though moderate, a shortening of TCRB CDR3s appeared in all four CD4+ subsets of Type 1 diabetes patients.

cDNA synthesis used the whole RNA isolate, giving expressed TCRB sequences. This table comes from immunoSEQ multiplex PCR, and its TCRdb copy is limited to in-frame clones, with some not included. The repertoire has around 150,000 clones, about 9% of them found once; the top ten carry roughly 0.7%. Their specific antigens are unknown. Sequencing was carried out using central memory CD4+ T cells from blood. The receptors here all came from a woman aged 30 to 39 with type 1 diabetes.

This clone was counted a few times. The chain combines TRBV5-8 with TRBJ1-2, with 7 bases matching TRBD1. Trimming removed 3 bases from V and 8 bases from J; junction bases left unmatched: 13. Looked up from germline, CDR1 is SGHTS and CDR2 is YDEGEE. The CDR3 loop spans 15 amino acids. In DNA form, the CDR3 reads TGTGCCAGCAGCTGGGGACAGATCCCTCTCTACGGCTACACCTTC. This gives the protein CASSWGQIPLYGYTF.

This clone was counted a few times. The chain carries TRBV29-1 and TRBJ1-2; D remains ambiguous. Per the germline V gene, CDR1 is SQVTM and CDR2 is ANQGSEA. The CDR3 totals 14 residues. V was clipped by 4 bases and J by 0 bases, with 12 bases between them. The CDR3 is CSVGEDPTNYGYTF. For the CDR3, the DNA is TGCAGCGTTGGGGAGGACCCAACTAACTATGGCTACACCTTC.

This clone was counted a few times. The chain uses TRBV5-1 and TRBJ2-1, with a possible D match to TRBD2 (7 bases). V lost 4 bases to trimming and J lost 0 bases, with 17 bases between them. Germline CDR1 and CDR2: SGHRS and YFSETQ. This CDR3 comprises 17 residues. The CDR3 coding sequence is TGCGCCAGCAGCCCCGATCCGAGGGGGGGCTCCTACAATGAGCAGTTCTTC. Translated: CASSPDPRGGSYNEQFF.

This clone was recorded a few times. The V call is TRBV19, the J call TRBJ2-5; D not certain. The germline gives CDR1 LNHDA, CDR2 SQIVND (reference sequence). The ends were cut back, 5 bases at V and 2 bases at J, with 3 bases in the middle. CDR3 length: 11 residues. As DNA, the CDR3 is TGTGCCAGTAGTGTACAAGAGACCCAGTACTTC. Its translation: CASSVQETQYF.

The chain links TRBV19 to TRBJ1-5, with a possible D match to TRBD1 (5 bases). The length of the CDR3 is 14 residues. V was pared by 7 bases and J by 3 bases, with 13 bases between. CDR1 and CDR2 from the germline V gene are LNHDA and SQIVND (reference sequence). The CDR3 here is CASTPHRNNQPQHF. The DNA of the CDR3 is TGTGCCAGTACGCCCCACAGGAACAATCAGCCCCAGCATTTT.

The chain employs TRBV6-1 and TRBJ2-1; D call uncertain. The V gene lost 6 bases and the J gene lost 4 bases, with 10 bases spanning the gap. From germline, CDR1 is MNHNS and CDR2 SASEGT. The CDR3 length is 13 residues. The CDR3 sequence is CASRQTPYNEQFF. In DNA, the CDR3 is TGTGCCAGCAGGCAGACACCTTACAATGAGCAGTTCTTC.

Comment on this clone: This sample includes further DNA sequences coding for the same CDR3. The rearrangement joins TRBV28 to TRBJ2-7, with D uncertain. The CDR3 has 11 residues. Per germline, CDR1 MDHEN and CDR2 SYDVKM. Between the trimmed V and J ends, which lost 4 bases and 7 bases, there was a span of 8 bases. This CDR3 is CASSSGWEQYF. The CDR3 coding sequence is TGTGCCAGCAGTTCCGGGTGGGAGCAGTACTTC.

This clone was recorded a few times. The chain carries TRBV28 and TRBJ1-2; 7 positions agree with TRBD1. Per the germline V gene, CDR1 is MDHEN and CDR2 is SYDVKM. The CDR3 covers 15 residues. The junction had 7 bases not matched to a gene; V was cut back by 4 bases and J by 2 bases. The CDR3, as DNA: TGTGCCAGCAGTTCTTGGACAGGCCGGAACTATGGCTACACCTTC. Its translation is CASSSWTGRNYGYTF.

The CDR3 sequence is CASSQAPGTSATDTQYF. CDR3 bases: TGCGCCAGCAGCCAAGCTCCCGGGACTAGCGCCACAGATACGCAGTATTTT. The chain links TRBV4-1 to TRBJ2-3; TRBD2 agrees at 10 bases. Trimming took 1 base from V and 2 from J; bases not matched to a gene: 6. This CDR3 spans 17 amino acids. CDR1 and CDR2 from the germline V gene are MGHRA and YSYEKL.

The rearrangement joins TRBV4-1 to TRBJ2-1, with 7 bases that match TRBD1. CDR1 and CDR2 (germline): MGHRA, YSYEKL. After removal of 1 base from V and 2 bases from J, the junction contained 2 bases not matched to a gene. The CDR3 sequence is 15 residues long. The chain's CDR3 is CASSQGQGPYNEQFF. The CDR3 DNA reads TGCGCCAGCAGCCAAGGACAGGGCCCCTACAATGAGCAGTTCTTC.

The rearrangement uses TRBV2 and TRBJ2-1; a weak D match, TRBD2 (5 bases). The CDR3 loop spans 15 amino acids. V was cut by 8 bases and J by 2 bases, with 16 bases left in between. Germline V gives CDR1 SNHLY, CDR2 FYNNEI. CDR3 sequence (DNA): TGTGCCAGCGGACGGGAAGAGCTAGCCTACAATGAGCAGTTCTTC. Translating gives CASGREELAYNEQFF. Using reference TRBV2 and TRBJ2-1 for the parts outside the CDR3, the full variable domain is EPEVTQTPSHQVTQMGQEVILRCVPISNHLYFYWYRQILGQKVEFLVSFYNNEISEKSEIFDDQFSVERPDGSNFTLKIRSTKLEDSAMYFCASGREELAYNEQFFGPGTRLTVL.

The chain recombines TRBV29-1 with TRBJ2-7, with a tentative D call TRBD2 (7 bases). Trimming left V 7 bases short and J 0 bases short, with 22 bases between. CDR1 and CDR2 from the germline V gene are SQVTM and ANQGSEA. This CDR3 has 16 amino acids. The CDR3 DNA is TGCAGCGCCTCCAAGGGGGTAGGGAGGGACTCCTACGAGCAGTACTTC. Translating it yields CSASKGVGRDSYEQYF.

In its sample, this clone was seen a few times. V and J are TRBV2 and TRBJ2-7; 8 nucleotides match TRBD1. J gave up 3 bases and V 5 bases, and 6 bases lay outside the gene matches. CDR1 is SNHLY, CDR2 FYNNEI, per germline. The CDR3 loop spans 14 amino acids. The CDR3 sequence: CASSIPDRDYEQYF. The CDR3 bases are TGTGCCAGCAGTATACCGGACAGGGACTACGAGCAGTACTTC.

This clone was seen repeatedly, ten times or more. The chain has TRBV7-2 and TRBJ1-1, with a weak D call TRBD1 (5 bases). Trimming removed 5 bases at V and 3 bases at J, with 10 bases between. The CDR3 totals 13 residues. Germline CDR1 SGHTA, CDR2 FQGNSA. The CDR3 sequence: CASSLGGDTEAFF. As DNA, the CDR3 is TGTGCCAGCAGCCTGGGAGGGGACACTGAAGCTTTCTTT.

In this sample, this clone turned up a few times. This rearrangement joins TRBV30 to TRBJ1-2; D remains ambiguous. The CDR3 runs 11 residues. V gave up 3 bases and J gave up 4 bases, with 6 bases separating them. Germline V CDR1 and CDR2: GTSNPN, SVGIG (reference sequence). Here the CDR3 DNA reads TGTGCCTGGAGCCGCAGCTATGGCTACACCTTC. This encodes CAWSRSYGYTF.

This clone was detected a few times. The rearrangement joins TRBV28 to TRBJ2-3; a possible D gene is TRBD1 (6 bases). The CDR3 loop spans 15 amino acids. Germline V gene data show CDR1 as MDHEN and CDR2 as SYDVKM. V dropped 6 bases and J dropped 3 bases, with 16 bases sitting between them. CDR3 sequence reads: CASRGALDRTDTQYF. CDR3 coding DNA: TGTGCCAGCAGGGGGGCGCTAGATAGGACAGATACGCAGTATTTT.

This chain joins TRBV10-3 and TRBJ1-1; 7 nucleotides line up with TRBD1. The CDR3 contains 13 residues. Germline V gene sequence: CDR1 ENHRY, CDR2 SYGVKD. V trimming: 3 bases; J trimming: 8 bases; junction bases outside the gene matches: 6. DNA for the CDR3: TGTGCCATCAGTGAAGACAGGGAGTCCGAAGCTTTCTTT. As protein: CAISEDRESEAFF.

The V and J genes are TRBV28 and TRBJ1-2; no definite D call. This CDR3 region has 11 residues. With 5 bases removed from V and 2 bases from J, the gap between germline ends came to 3 bases. CDR1 is MDHEN and CDR2 is SYDVKM in the germline V gene. CDR3 sequence reads: CASSVNYGYTF. In DNA, the CDR3 is TGTGCCAGCAGTGTAAACTATGGCTACACCTTC.

The rearrangement uses TRBV7-6 and TRBJ2-1; TRBD2 matches 9 bases. The CDR3 consists of 18 residues. Trimming at V came to 1 base and at J to 0 bases, leaving 7 bases not matched to a gene. Germline V gene lookup returns CDR1 SGHVS and CDR2 FNYEAQ. The CDR3 loop reads CASSLVPSGIGSYNEQFF. The CDR3, as DNA: TGTGCCAGCAGCTTAGTTCCTAGCGGGATAGGCTCCTACAATGAGCAGTTCTTC.

This clone has just a few counts. The V gene is TRBV20-1, the J gene TRBJ2-5; TRBD2 is a possible D gene (5 bases). Trimming cost V 4 bases and J 5 bases, with 8 bases left between them. The CDR3 contains 11 residues. The germline gives CDR1 DFQATT, CDR2 SNEGSKA (reference sequence). CDR3 DNA: TGCAGTGCTAATAGCGAGGAGACCCAGTACTTC. Residues: CSANSEETQYF.